Below are 17 T cell receptor beta chains sequenced from a single sample in a study of blood T cell repertoires in COVID-19. Profiling relied on immunoSEQ multiplex PCR, and the TCRdb table lists in-frame clones only, not all of them. The table includes some 99,000 clones, nearly 85% detected once. Sequenced sample: peripheral blood. The receptors here all came from a woman between 50 and 59 years old with acute or convalescent COVID-19.

Only a few counts were recorded for this clone. The chain has TRBV6-6 and TRBJ1-1; D remains ambiguous. Per germline, CDR1 MNHNY and CDR2 SVGAGI (reference sequence). Trimming left V 3 bases short and J 9 bases short, with 11 bases between. The length of the CDR3 is 12 residues. CDR3 in DNA: TGTGCCAGCAGTTATATTAGAGAAAAAGCTTTCTTT. Protein product: CASSYIREKAFF.

Notes on this clone: At one of its ends the junction is not consistent with the germline gene, which may arise from a read error. The V and J genes are TRBV7-7 and TRBJ2-2, with TRBD2 as a possible D gene (6 bases). Germline V gives CDR1 SSHAT, CDR2 FNYEAQ (reference sequence). This CDR3 comprises 16 residues. CDR3 coding DNA: TGTGCTAGCAGCTTAACCTTAGCGGAGAACACCGGGGAGCTGTTTTTT. It yields the protein CASSLTLAENTGELFF.

This chain connects TRBV19 to TRBJ2-4; perhaps TRBD1 as D (6 bases). Per the germline V gene, CDR1 is LNHDA and CDR2 is SQIVND (reference sequence). This CDR3 contains 15 residues. Trimming shortened V by 6 bases and J by 0 bases, and 12 bases separated the two germline ends. In DNA, the CDR3 is TGTGCCAGTAGGTCGGCAGGGGTAGCCAAAAACATTCAGTACTTC. It translates to CASRSAGVAKNIQYF. Full variable domain (rest looked up from reference TRBV19 and TRBJ2-4): DGGITQSPKYLFRKEGQNVTLSCEQNLNHDAMYWYRQDPGQGLRLIYYSQIVNDFQKGDIAEGYSVSREKKESFPLTVTSAQKNPTAFYLCASRSAGVAKNIQYFGAGTRLSVL.

V gene TRBV21-1 combines with J gene TRBJ2-3; the table gives TRBD2 as D, unverified against the DNA. TRBV21-1 is flagged as a pseudogene. The CDR3 loop spans 19 amino acids. The CDR3 region is CASSKTPGTSGGATDTQYF. CDR3 DNA sequence: TGTGCCAGCAGCAAAACCCCCGGGACTAGCGGGGGGGCCACAGATACGCAGTATTTT.

This clone appeared once. This chain uses TRBV18 with TRBJ1-4; D is uncertain. This CDR3 is 15 amino acids long. Germline CDR1 KGHSH, CDR2 LQKENI. V lost 4 bases and J lost 3, with 12 bases in between. CDR3 residues: CASSRLGGANEKLFF. As DNA, the CDR3 is TGTGCCAGCTCACGGCTGGGAGGAGCTAATGAAAAACTGTTTTTT.

The chain links TRBV19 to TRBJ2-1, with TRBD2 identical over 9 bases. Germline CDR1 LNHDA, CDR2 SQIVND (reference sequence). J gave up 8 bases and V 1 base, and 3 bases lay outside the gene matches. The CDR3 contains 14 residues. The CDR3 DNA reads TGTGCCAGTAGTATAGGGGGGACTAGCTATGAGCAGTTCTTC. This translates into CASSIGGTSYEQFF.

This clone was recorded a few times. This chain uses TRBV19 with TRBJ2-1, with D perhaps matching TRBD1 (6 bases). Germline values: CDR1 LNHDA, CDR2 SQIVND (reference sequence). CDR3 length equals 13 residues. Between the trimmed V and J ends, which lost 8 bases and 1 base, there was a span of 9 bases. The CDR3 DNA is TGTGCCAGTCAGGGGAGATCCTACAATGAGCAGTTCTTC. Its translation is CASQGRSYNEQFF.

The chain uses TRBV5-1 and TRBJ1-4; tentative D call: TRBD1 (5 bases). Germline CDR1 is SGHRS and CDR2 is YFSETQ. The CDR3 length is 18 residues. Trimming stripped 1 base from V and 0 bases from J, with 16 bases between. CDR3 residues: CASSLFNPTAATNEKLFF. CDR3 DNA sequence: TGCGCCAGCAGCTTGTTTAATCCGACAGCTGCAACTAATGAAAAACTGTTTTTT. The whole variable domain, filled in from reference TRBV5-1 and TRBJ1-4, reads KAGVTQTPRYLIKTRGQQVTLSCSPISGHRSVSWYQQTPGQGLQFLFEYFSETQRNKGNFPGRFSGRQFSNSRSEMNVSTLELGDSALYLCASSLFNPTAATNEKLFFGSGTQLSVL.

The chain recombines TRBV18 with TRBJ1-1; no clear D. Germline V gives CDR1 KGHSH, CDR2 LQKENI. The CDR3 has 13 residues. Trimming pared 3 bases from V and 4 bases from J, leaving 9 bases between. This chain's CDR3 is CASSPATITEAFF. The CDR3 bases are TGTGCCAGCTCACCGGCGACAATCACTGAAGCTTTCTTT.

This sequence joins TRBV4-2 and TRBJ1-4; 8 bases align to TRBD1. V shed 3 bases, J shed 0 bases, and the junction held 12 bases outside the gene matches. The CDR3 length is 19 residues. Germline assignment: CDR1 LGHNA and CDR2 YNFKEQ. CDR3 loop: CASSHRFPGGLATNEKLFF. For the CDR3, the DNA is TGTGCCAGCAGCCACCGATTTCCAGGGGGCCTTGCAACTAATGAAAAACTGTTTTTT.

The rearrangement links TRBV5-8 to TRBJ1-2; D remains ambiguous. This CDR3 has 13 amino acids. The V end lost 2 bases, the J end lost 7 bases, and 12 bases lay between the germline ends. The V gene's germline CDR1 is SGHTS and CDR2 YDEGEE. The CDR3, as DNA: TGTGCCAGCAGCTTCGGGATTGCGGGTGGCTACACCTTC. Translating it yields CASSFGIAGGYTF.

This chain connects TRBV19 to TRBJ1-5; D is unclear. CDR3 length: 16 amino acids. The ends were cut back, 7 bases at V and 3 bases at J, with 19 bases in the middle. Germline V CDR1 and CDR2: LNHDA, SQIVND (reference sequence). The CDR3 sequence: CASIISGSGPNQPQHF. CDR3 nucleotides: TGTGCCAGTATAATTTCGGGGAGCGGCCCCAATCAGCCCCAGCATTTT.

This clone came up once. V is TRBV27 and J is TRBJ1-2; D perhaps matches TRBD1 (5 bases). CDR1 is MNHEY and CDR2 is SMNVEV in the germline V gene (reference sequence). This CDR3 is built from 13 residues. Trimming cost V 8 bases and J 7 bases, with 17 bases left between them. This chain's CDR3 is CASRGRPQAGYTF. The CDR3 DNA follows: TGTGCCAGCCGGGGGAGACCCCAAGCTGGCTACACCTTC.

The chain employs TRBV6-5 and TRBJ1-6, with D possibly matching TRBD1 (5 bases). The V and J ends lost 0 bases and 10 bases respectively, with 16 bases between them. The CDR3 sequence is 16 residues long. Germline CDR1 and CDR2: MNHEY and SVGAGI. DNA for the CDR3: TGTGCCAGCAGTTACTCGGGACTGATTGGGGGGTCACCCCTCCACTTT. This gives the protein CASSYSGLIGGSPLHF.

V usage is TRBV12-5 and J usage is TRBJ2-2; D is unclear. The germline V gene has CDR1 LGHNT and CDR2 FRNRAP. The V gene lost 5 bases and the J gene lost 4 bases, with 11 bases spanning the gap. The CDR3 has 14 residues. The CDR3 reads CASGTQAGTGELFF. The CDR3 nucleotides are TGTGCTAGTGGTACGCAGGCAGGCACCGGGGAGCTGTTTTTT.

This clone was seen more than once but under ten times. In DNA, the CDR3 is TGTGCCAGCAGCTCAAGGAGTAGCGGGGGGAACAATGAGCAGTTCTTC. It specifies CASSSRSSGGNNEQFF. This chain uses TRBV7-2 with TRBJ2-1, with TRBD2 identical over 10 bases. The trim removed 4 bases at V and 5 bases at J, leaving 8 bases unmatched. Germline V gene sequence: CDR1 SGHTA, CDR2 FQGNSA. The CDR3 contains 16 residues.

The genes are TRBV11-2 and TRBJ1-6, with 8 bases fitting TRBD1. CDR1 SGHAT and CDR2 FQNNGV come from the germline V gene. The CDR3 runs to 15 residues. With V trimmed by 2 bases and J by 10 bases, 7 bases remained unmatched. The CDR3 DNA sequence: TGTGCCAGCAGCTTATTGGACAGGGATGGGTCACCCCTCCACTTT. Translated, it gives CASSLLDRDGSPLHF.